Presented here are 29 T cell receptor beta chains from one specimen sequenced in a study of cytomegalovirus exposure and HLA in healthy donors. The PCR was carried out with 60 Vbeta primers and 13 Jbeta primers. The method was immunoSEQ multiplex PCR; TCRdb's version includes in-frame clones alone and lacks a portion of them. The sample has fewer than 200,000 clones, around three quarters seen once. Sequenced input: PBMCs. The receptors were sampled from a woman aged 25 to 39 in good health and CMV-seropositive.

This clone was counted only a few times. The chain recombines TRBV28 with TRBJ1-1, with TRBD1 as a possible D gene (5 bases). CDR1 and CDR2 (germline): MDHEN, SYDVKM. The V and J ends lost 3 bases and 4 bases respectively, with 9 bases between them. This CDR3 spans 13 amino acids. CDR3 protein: CASSFPRATEAFF. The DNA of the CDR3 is TGTGCCAGCAGTTTCCCCAGGGCCACTGAAGCTTTCTTT.

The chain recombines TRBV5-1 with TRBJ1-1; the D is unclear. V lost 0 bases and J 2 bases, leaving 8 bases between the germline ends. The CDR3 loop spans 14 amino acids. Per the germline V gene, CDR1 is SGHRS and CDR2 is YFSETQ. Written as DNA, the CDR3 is TGCGCCAGCAGCTTGGCCCAGTTAAACACTGAAGCTTTCTTT. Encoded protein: CASSLAQLNTEAFF.

CDR3 in amino acids: CASSQDHSGRSPHEQFF. The CDR3 nucleotides read TGCGCCAGCAGCCAAGACCACAGCGGGAGGTCCCCCCATGAGCAGTTCTTC. The chain joins TRBV4-3 to TRBJ2-1, with 9 bases identical to TRBD2. CDR1 is LGHNA and CDR2 is YSLEER in the germline V gene. The CDR3 consists of 17 residues. V was clipped by 0 bases and J by 8 bases; unmatched bases: 11.

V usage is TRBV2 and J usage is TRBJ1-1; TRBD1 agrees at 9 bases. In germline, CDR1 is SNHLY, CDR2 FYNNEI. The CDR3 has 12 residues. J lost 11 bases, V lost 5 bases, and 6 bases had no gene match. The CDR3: CASSRDRDWAFF. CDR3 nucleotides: TGTGCCAGCAGTCGGGACAGGGATTGGGCTTTCTTT.

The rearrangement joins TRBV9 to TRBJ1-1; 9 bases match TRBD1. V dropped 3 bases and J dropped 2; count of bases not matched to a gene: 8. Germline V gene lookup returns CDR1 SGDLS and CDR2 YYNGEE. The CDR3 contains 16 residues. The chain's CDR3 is CASSAWDREYNTEAFF. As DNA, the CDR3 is TGTGCCAGCAGCGCCTGGGACAGGGAGTATAACACTGAAGCTTTCTTT.

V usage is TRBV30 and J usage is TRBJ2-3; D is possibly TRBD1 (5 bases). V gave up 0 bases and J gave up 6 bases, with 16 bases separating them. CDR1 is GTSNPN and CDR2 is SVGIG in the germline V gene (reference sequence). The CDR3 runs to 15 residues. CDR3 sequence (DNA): TGTGCCTGGAGTGTGGGGCATCCCGACCGGGATACGCAGTATTTT. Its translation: CAWSVGHPDRDTQYF.

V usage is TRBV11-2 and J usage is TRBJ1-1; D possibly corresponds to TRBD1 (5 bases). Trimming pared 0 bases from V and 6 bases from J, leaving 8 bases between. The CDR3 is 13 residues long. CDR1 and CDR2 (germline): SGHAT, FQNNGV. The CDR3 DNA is TGTGCCAGCAGCTTAGAGGGGGGTGCTGAAGCTTTCTTT. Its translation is CASSLEGGAEAFF.

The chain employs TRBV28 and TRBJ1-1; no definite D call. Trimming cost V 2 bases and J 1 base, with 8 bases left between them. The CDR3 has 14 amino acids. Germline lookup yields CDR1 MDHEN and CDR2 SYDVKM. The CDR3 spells CASSLRGSNTEAFF. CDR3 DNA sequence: TGTGCCAGCAGTTTACGAGGTTCGAACACTGAAGCTTTCTTT.

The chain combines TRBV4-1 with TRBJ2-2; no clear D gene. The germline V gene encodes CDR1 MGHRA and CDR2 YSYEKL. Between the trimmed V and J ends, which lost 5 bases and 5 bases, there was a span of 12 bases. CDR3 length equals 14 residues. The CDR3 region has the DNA TGCGCCAGCAGCGAGTTCTTGGTGACCGGGGAGCTGTTTTTT. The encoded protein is CASSEFLVTGELFF.

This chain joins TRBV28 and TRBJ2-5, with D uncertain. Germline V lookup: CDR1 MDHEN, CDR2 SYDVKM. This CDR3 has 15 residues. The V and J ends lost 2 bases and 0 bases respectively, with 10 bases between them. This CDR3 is CASSLTETYQETQYF. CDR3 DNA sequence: TGTGCCAGCAGTTTAACAGAGACCTACCAAGAGACCCAGTACTTC.

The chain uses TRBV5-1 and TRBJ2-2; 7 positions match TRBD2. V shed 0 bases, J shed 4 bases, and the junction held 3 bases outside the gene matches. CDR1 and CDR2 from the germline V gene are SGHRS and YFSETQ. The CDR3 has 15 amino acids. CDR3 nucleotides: TGCGCCAGCAGCTTGGCCACGGGGGGCACCGGGGAGCTGTTTTTT. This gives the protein CASSLATGGTGELFF.

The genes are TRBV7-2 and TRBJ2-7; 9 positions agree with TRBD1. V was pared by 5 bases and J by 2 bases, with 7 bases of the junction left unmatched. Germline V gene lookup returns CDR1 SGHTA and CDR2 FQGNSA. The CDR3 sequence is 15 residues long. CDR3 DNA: TGTGCCAGCAGCCCCCGGGACAGGGACCCCTACGAGCAGTACTTC. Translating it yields CASSPRDRDPYEQYF.

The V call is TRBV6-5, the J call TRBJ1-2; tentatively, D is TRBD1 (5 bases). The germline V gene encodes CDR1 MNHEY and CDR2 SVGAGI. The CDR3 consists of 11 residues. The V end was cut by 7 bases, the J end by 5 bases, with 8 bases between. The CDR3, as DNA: TGTGCCAGCACTAAGGGGTATGGCTACACCTTC. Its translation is CASTKGYGYTF.

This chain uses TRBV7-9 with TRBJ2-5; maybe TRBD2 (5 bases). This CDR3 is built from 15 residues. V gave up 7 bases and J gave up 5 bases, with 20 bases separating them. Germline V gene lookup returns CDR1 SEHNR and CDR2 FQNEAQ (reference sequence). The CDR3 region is CASIRGGIGWETQYF. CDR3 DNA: TGTGCCAGCATCCGAGGAGGTATAGGGTGGGAGACCCAGTACTTC. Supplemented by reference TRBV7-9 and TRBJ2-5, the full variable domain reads DTGVSQNPRHKITKRGQNVTFRCDPISEHNRLYWYRQTLGQGPEFLTYFQNEAQLEKSRLLSDRFSAERPKGSFSTLEIQRTEQGDSAMYLCASIRGGIGWETQYFGPGTRLLVL.

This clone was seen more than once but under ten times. The CDR3 DNA reads as TGTGCCAGCAGCCTTATATTAGGGGGACACACCTACAATGAGCAGTTCTTC. This translates into CASSLILGGHTYNEQFF. This chain links TRBV28 with TRBJ2-1, with a weak D call TRBD1 (6 bases). There are 17 residues in the CDR3. Germline lookup yields CDR1 MDHEN and CDR2 SYDVKM. V lost 6 bases and J lost 2, with 20 bases in between.

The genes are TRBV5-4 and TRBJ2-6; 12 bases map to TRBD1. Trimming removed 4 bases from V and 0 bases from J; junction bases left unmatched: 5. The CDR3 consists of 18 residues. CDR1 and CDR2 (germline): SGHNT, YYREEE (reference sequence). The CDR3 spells CASSGGTGGISGANVLTF. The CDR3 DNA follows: TGTGCCAGCAGCGGGGGGACAGGGGGCATCTCTGGGGCCAACGTCCTGACTTTC.

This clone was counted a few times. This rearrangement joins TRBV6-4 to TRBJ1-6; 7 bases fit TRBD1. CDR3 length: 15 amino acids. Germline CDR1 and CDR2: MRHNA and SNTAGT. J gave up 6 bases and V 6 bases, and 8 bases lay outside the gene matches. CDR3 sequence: CASSLGDSGNSPLHF. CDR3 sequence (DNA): TGTGCCAGCAGCCTTGGGGACAGCGGTAATTCACCCCTCCACTTT.

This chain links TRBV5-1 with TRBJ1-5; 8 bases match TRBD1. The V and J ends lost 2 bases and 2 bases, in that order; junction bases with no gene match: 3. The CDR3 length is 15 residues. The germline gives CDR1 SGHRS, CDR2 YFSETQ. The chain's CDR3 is CASSLQGGGNQPQHF. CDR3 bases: TGCGCCAGCAGCTTACAGGGGGGAGGCAATCAGCCCCAGCATTTT.

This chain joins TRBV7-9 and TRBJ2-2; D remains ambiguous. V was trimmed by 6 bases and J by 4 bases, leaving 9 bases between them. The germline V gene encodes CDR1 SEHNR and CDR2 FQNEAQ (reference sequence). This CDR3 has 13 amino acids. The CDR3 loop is CASSTEATGELFF. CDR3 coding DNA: TGTGCCAGCAGTACTGAGGCCACCGGGGAGCTGTTTTTT.

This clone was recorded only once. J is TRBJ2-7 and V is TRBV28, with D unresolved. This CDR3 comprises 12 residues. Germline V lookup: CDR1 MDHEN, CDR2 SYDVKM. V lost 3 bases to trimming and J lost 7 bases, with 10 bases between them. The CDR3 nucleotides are TGTGCCAGCAGTTTGTCCCAGTATGAGCAGTACTTC. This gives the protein CASSLSQYEQYF.

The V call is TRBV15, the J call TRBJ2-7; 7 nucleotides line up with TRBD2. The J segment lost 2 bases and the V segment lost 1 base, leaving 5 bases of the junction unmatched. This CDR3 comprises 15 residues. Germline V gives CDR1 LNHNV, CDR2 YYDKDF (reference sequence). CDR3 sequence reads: CATSRGGGETYEQYF. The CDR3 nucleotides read TGTGCCACCAGCAGAGGTGGGGGGGAGACCTACGAGCAGTACTTC.

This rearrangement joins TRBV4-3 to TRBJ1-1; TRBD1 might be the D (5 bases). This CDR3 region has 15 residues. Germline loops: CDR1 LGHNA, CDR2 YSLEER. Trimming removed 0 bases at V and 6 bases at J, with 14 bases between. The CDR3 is CASSQEPRGVSEAFF. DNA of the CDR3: TGCGCCAGCAGCCAAGAACCACGGGGGGTATCTGAAGCTTTCTTT.

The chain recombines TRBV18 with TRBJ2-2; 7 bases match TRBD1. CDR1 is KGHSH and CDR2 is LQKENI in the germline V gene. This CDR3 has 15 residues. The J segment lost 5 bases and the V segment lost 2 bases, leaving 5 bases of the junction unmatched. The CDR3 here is CASSPSGQSTGELFF. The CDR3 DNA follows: TGTGCCAGCTCACCATCGGGACAGTCGACCGGGGAGCTGTTTTTT.

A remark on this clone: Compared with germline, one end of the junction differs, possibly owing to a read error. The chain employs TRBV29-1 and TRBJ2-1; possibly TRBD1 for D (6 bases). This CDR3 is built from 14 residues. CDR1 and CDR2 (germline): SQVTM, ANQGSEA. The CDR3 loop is CSVQDRSLNNEQFF. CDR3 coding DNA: TGCAGCGTTCAAGACAGGTCTCTCAACAATGAGCAGTTCTTC.

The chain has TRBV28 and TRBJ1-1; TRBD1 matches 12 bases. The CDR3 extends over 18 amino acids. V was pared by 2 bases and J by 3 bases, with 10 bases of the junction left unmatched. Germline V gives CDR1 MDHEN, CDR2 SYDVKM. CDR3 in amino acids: CASSLRPGQGARDTEAFF. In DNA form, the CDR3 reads TGTGCCAGCAGTTTAAGGCCGGGACAGGGGGCGCGTGACACTGAAGCTTTCTTT.

The CDR3 nucleotides are TGTGCCAGCACCAAAAGGCTAGCGGGCGGTGAGCAGTTCTTC. Encoded protein: CASTKRLAGGEQFF. The rearrangement joins TRBV7-9 to TRBJ2-1; the match to TRBD2 covers 8 bases. Germline CDR1 reads SEHNR; CDR2 reads FQNEAQ (reference sequence). The CDR3 runs to 14 residues. J was trimmed by 9 bases and V by 7 bases; bases with no gene match: 11. Looking up the rest from reference TRBV7-9 and TRBJ2-1 gives the full variable domain: DTGVSQNPRHKITKRGQNVTFRCDPISEHNRLYWYRQTLGQGPEFLTYFQNEAQLEKSRLLSDRFSAERPKGSFSTLEIQRTEQGDSAMYLCASTKRLAGGEQFFGPGTRLTVL.

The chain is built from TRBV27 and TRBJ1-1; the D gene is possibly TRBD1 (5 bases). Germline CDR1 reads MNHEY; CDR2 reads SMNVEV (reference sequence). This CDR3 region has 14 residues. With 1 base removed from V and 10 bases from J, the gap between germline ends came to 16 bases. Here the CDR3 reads CASSLLKGRDGAFF. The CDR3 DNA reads TGTGCCAGCAGTTTATTAAAGGGCAGGGATGGAGCTTTCTTT.

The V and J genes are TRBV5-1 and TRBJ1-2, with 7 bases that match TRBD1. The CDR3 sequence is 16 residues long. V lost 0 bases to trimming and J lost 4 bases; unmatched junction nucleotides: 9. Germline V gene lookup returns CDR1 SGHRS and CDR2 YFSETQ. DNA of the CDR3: TGCGCCAGCAGCTTGGTCTCGGGACAGATTCCCTATGGCTACACCTTC. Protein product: CASSLVSGQIPYGYTF. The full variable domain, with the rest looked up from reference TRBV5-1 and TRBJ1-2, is KAGVTQTPRYLIKTRGQQVTLSCSPISGHRSVSWYQQTPGQGLQFLFEYFSETQRNKGNFPGRFSGRQFSNSRSEMNVSTLELGDSALYLCASSLVSGQIPYGYTFGSGTRLTVV.

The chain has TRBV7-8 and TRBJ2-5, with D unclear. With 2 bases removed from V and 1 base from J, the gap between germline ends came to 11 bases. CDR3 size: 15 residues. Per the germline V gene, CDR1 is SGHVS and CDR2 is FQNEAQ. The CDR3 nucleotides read TGTGCCAGCAGCTTAAGTCCTAGAACCCAAGAGACCCAGTACTTC. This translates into CASSLSPRTQETQYF.